The source of this T cell receptor (beta chain) is a study of blood T cell repertoires in COVID-19. This CDR3 contains 15 residues. Germline loops: CDR1 GTSNPN, CDR2 SVGIG (reference sequence). V shed 2 bases and J shed 0 bases, with 14 bases lying between them. The table came from immunoSEQ multiplex PCR; TCRdb's copy has only in-frame clones and leaves some out. The sample lists hundreds of thousands of clones, around 88% occurring once. This clone was observed a single time. Material for sequencing was PBMCs or T cells enriched from blood (not recorded which). The sequence derives from a woman between 40 and 50 years old who had recovered from COVID-19. The rearrangement joins TRBV30 to TRBJ2-7; no clear D gene. The CDR3 nucleotides are TGTGCCTGGAGTCACGCGCTCACGAGCTCCTACGAGCAGTACTTC. Amino acid sequence: CAWSHALTSSYEQYF.